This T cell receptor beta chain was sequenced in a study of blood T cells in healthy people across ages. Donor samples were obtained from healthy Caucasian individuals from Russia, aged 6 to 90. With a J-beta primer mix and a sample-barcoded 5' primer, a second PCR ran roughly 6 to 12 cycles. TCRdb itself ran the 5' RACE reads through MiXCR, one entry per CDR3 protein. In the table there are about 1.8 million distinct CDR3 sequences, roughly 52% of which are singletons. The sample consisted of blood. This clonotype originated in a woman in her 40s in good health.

The CDR3 sequence: CASRLPPSNEQFF. In nucleotides, the CDR3 is TGTGCCAGTAGGCTCCCCCCTTCCAATGAGCAGTTCTTC. V gene TRBV19 combines with J gene TRBJ2-1; D gene ambiguous. Trimming left V 6 bases short and J 6 bases short, with 12 bases between. CDR3 size: 13 residues. Germline values: CDR1 LNHDA, CDR2 SQIVND (reference sequence).